The rows below give T cell receptor beta chains drawn from one sample of a study of shared clonotypes between healthy human individuals. The table came from immunoSEQ multiplex PCR; TCRdb's copy has only in-frame clones and leaves some out. The sample records approximately 2,200,000 clones, about 92% being singletons. The sample comprised naive CD8+ T cells from PBMCs. The receptor source for this set is a man aged 18-30 years in good health. Some clones in this sample may be carry-over from other donors' samples. Each CDR3 is given with its conserved first and last residue. Fields, in order: V gene, J gene, D gene, clone size, CDR3 protein, CDR3 DNA. The D gene is left open where the match is weak. A row's size may be missing; if present it is once, few, many or a size class.

TRBV28	TRBJ2-3	TRBD2	NA	CASSLSSGRAVSDTQYF	TGTGCCAGCAGTTTATCTAGCGGGAGGGCCGTCTCAGATACGCAGTATTTT
TRBV7-6	TRBJ2-7	NA	NA	CASSLARNGNEQYF	TGTGCCAGCAGCTTAGCGAGGAATGGAAACGAGCAGTACTTC
TRBV7-8	TRBJ1-4	NA	NA	CASSLGAGPNEKLFF	TGTGCCAGCAGCTTAGGGGCAGGGCCCAATGAAAAACTGTTTTTT
TRBV7-3	TRBJ2-7	NA	NA	CASSPIGGTVYEQYF	TGTGCCAGCAGCCCTATAGGGGGGACAGTCTACGAGCAGTACTTC
TRBV13	TRBJ1-3	NA	once	CASSGRDLSGNTIYF	TGTGCCAGCAGCGGCCGGGACCTCTCTGGAAACACCATATATTTT
TRBV7-3	TRBJ2-1	NA	NA	CASSSTGYESYNEQFF	TGTGCCAGCAGCTCAACAGGGTACGAATCCTACAATGAGCAGTTCTTC
TRBV28	TRBJ2-7	NA	once	CASSRGTSLSYEQYF	TGTGCCAGCAGTCGCGGGACATCTCTCTCCTACGAGCAGTACTTC
TRBV4-2	TRBJ1-4	NA	NA	CASSPQGLQGPREKLFF	TGTGCCAGCAGCCCCCAGGGCCTACAGGGACCCAGGGAAAAACTGTTTTTT
TRBV29-1	TRBJ1-4	NA	NA	CSVRGGRSYEKLFF	TGCAGCGTGAGGGGGGGCAGGAGCTATGAAAAACTGTTTTTT
TRBV27	TRBJ2-6	NA	once	CASTSPGPSGANVLTF	TGTGCCAGCACGAGCCCGGGGCCCTCTGGGGCCAACGTCCTGACTTTC
TRBV2	TRBJ1-1	NA	NA	CASRPGAVNTEAFF	TGTGCCAGCCGACCGGGGGCGGTGAACACTGAAGCTTTCTTT
TRBV4-2	TRBJ2-1	TRBD2	once	CASSGRGADYNEQFF	TGTGCCAGCAGCGGGCGGGGGGCAGACTACAATGAGCAGTTCTTC
TRBV28	TRBJ2-2	NA	NA	CASSHVSNTGELFF	TGTGCCAGCAGTCATGTAAGCAACACCGGGGAGCTGTTTTTT
TRBV10-3	TRBJ2-7	TRBD2	NA	CATQLASGNYEQYF	TGTGCCACCCAACTAGCTAGCGGGAATTACGAGCAGTACTTC
TRBV2	TRBJ1-5	TRBD1	NA	CASRLTGGDQPQHF	TGTGCCAGCAGACTAACAGGGGGGGATCAGCCCCAGCATTTT
TRBV10-3	TRBJ2-1	NA	NA	CAIMGTEEGYNEQFF	TGTGCCATCATGGGGACTGAGGAGGGCTACAATGAGCAGTTCTTC
TRBV27	TRBJ2-7	NA	NA	CASSLIGGLNEQYF	TGTGCCAGCAGTTTGATTGGGGGCTTAAACGAGCAGTACTTC
TRBV7-2	TRBJ2-1	TRBD2	once	CASSSLHSGRNEQFF	TGTGCCAGCAGCTCCCTACATAGCGGGAGGAATGAGCAGTTCTTC
TRBV4-2	TRBJ1-1	NA	NA	CASSQKGWNTEAFF	TGTGCCAGCAGCCAAAAGGGATGGAACACTGAAGCTTTCTTT
TRBV5-1	TRBJ2-1	NA	NA	CASSLRRQTYNEQFF	TGCGCCAGCAGCTTGAGGCGCCAAACCTACAATGAGCAGTTCTTC
TRBV7-9	TRBJ2-7	TRBD1	NA	CASSPGQVPLHEQYF	TGTGCCAGCAGCCCCGGACAGGTGCCTCTACACGAGCAGTACTTC
TRBV18	TRBJ2-5	TRBD2	NA	CASSPRRGDGQETQYF	TGTGCCAGCTCACCACGTCGGGGGGACGGGCAAGAGACCCAGTACTTC
TRBV6-5	TRBJ2-1	TRBD2	NA	CASTVWEGTANEQFF	TGTGCCAGCACGGTGTGGGAGGGGACCGCCAATGAGCAGTTCTTC
TRBV27	TRBJ2-1	TRBD2	NA	CASSFTPSGFTQGEQFF	TGTGCCAGCAGTTTTACCCCTAGCGGGTTCACGCAAGGTGAGCAGTTCTTC
TRBV7-9	TRBJ2-1	NA	NA	CASSLVGQGVSGSNEQFF	TGTGCCAGCAGCTTAGTTGGACAGGGCGTTAGCGGGAGCAATGAGCAGTTCTTC
TRBV10-3	TRBJ2-3	TRBD2	once	CATAMHSGSEDTQYF	TGTGCCACCGCCATGCATAGCGGGAGCGAAGATACGCAGTATTTT
TRBV4-1	TRBJ2-1	NA	once	CASSSEGSYNEQFF	TGCGCCAGCAGCTCCGAAGGGTCCTACAATGAGCAGTTCTTC
TRBV15	TRBJ1-1	NA	NA	CATSLTQPGTEAFF	TGTGCCACCAGCTTAACTCAACCGGGCACTGAAGCTTTCTTT
TRBV19	TRBJ2-7	NA	NA	CASSMGHTESYEQYF	TGTGCCAGTAGTATGGGACACACTGAGTCCTACGAGCAGTACTTC
TRBV19	TRBJ2-7	TRBD2	once	CASSILAGTSYEQYF	TGTGCCAGTAGTATCCTAGCGGGGACCTCCTACGAGCAGTACTTC
TRBV5-1	TRBJ2-7	TRBD1	NA	CASSLAPGGYEQYF	TGCGCCAGCAGCTTGGCCCCAGGGGGCTACGAGCAGTACTTC
TRBV6-1	TRBJ2-7	NA	NA	CASSEQVLYEQYF	TGTGCCAGCAGTGAACAGGTGTTGTACGAGCAGTACTTC
TRBV27	TRBJ1-4	TRBD1	NA	CASRTLPGTGNEKLFF	TGTGCCAGCAGGACGCTCCCAGGGACAGGGAATGAAAAACTGTTTTTT
TRBV27	TRBJ1-1	NA	NA	CASSGVRLNTEAFF	TGTGCCAGCAGCGGGGTCCGTCTGAACACTGAAGCTTTCTTT
TRBV27	TRBJ1-4	NA	NA	CASRTRQRATNEKLFF	TGTGCCAGCAGGACCAGACAGAGAGCAACTAATGAAAAACTGTTTTTT
TRBV6-4	TRBJ2-7	TRBD2	NA	CASSPTLAASSYEQYF	TGTGCCAGCAGTCCCACCCTAGCGGCGTCCTCCTACGAGCAGTACTTC
TRBV7-3	TRBJ2-7	NA	NA	CASSLIRDDEQYF	TGTGCCAGCAGCTTAATCAGGGACGACGAGCAGTACTTC
TRBV6-1	TRBJ2-1	NA	NA	CASSEAKDYNEQFF	TGTGCCAGCAGTGAAGCCAAGGATTACAATGAGCAGTTCTTC
TRBV4-1	TRBJ2-7	TRBD1	NA	CASSQGQGVYEQYF	TGCGCCAGCAGCCAAGGACAGGGAGTCTACGAGCAGTACTTC
TRBV9	TRBJ2-2	TRBD1	NA	CASSDTGGRDTGELFF	TGTGCCAGCAGCGACACAGGGGGCAGGGACACCGGGGAGCTGTTTTTT
TRBV6-1	TRBJ2-2	TRBD2	NA	CASSDLAGGLEVAGELFF	TGTGCCAGCAGTGACCTAGCGGGAGGATTGGAGGTCGCCGGGGAGCTGTTTTTT